Here is one T cell receptor (beta chain) with its context. Its antigen is currently unknown. The data were obtained in a study of cytomegalovirus exposure and HLA in healthy donors. General study points: The productive fraction for most TCR beta V segments was about 90% or about 30% in an earlier analysis. Reportedly, fewer N-insertions than the roughly 600-donor mean appeared in an Asian-associated ancestry cluster in a later analysis. In terms of immune exposure information, only CMV serostatus was available.

PCR amplification relied on 60 Vbeta primers (plus 13 Jbeta primers). TCRdb keeps only in-frame clones here, not all; method: immunoSEQ multiplex PCR. The table has 200,000 or so clones, approximately 81% seen once. V lost 5 bases and J lost 6; bases outside the gene matches: 2. The CDR3 extends over 13 amino acids. Germline values: CDR1 SGHTA, CDR2 FQGNSA. The source material was PBMCs. The sequence was collected from a woman aged 18 to 35 in good health and CMV-seropositive. V and J are TRBV7-2 and TRBJ1-5, with 9 bases aligning to TRBD1. The CDR3 DNA is TGTGCCAGCAGCGCGGGACAGGGTCAGCCCCAGCATTTT. Residues: CASSAGQGQPQHF.